This TCR beta chain emerged from a study of lymphopenia after photon versus proton radiotherapy. General study points: Post-nadir TCR diversity decline inversely tracked overall survival among those who died. Oligoclonal CD8+ Temra expansion after nadir drove photon patients' diversity drop. Relative stability marked proton patients; photon patients lost diversity and naive cells.

V shed 6 bases and J shed 1 base, with 9 bases lying between them. Germline V gene lookup returns CDR1 SGHVS and CDR2 FQNEAQ. The CDR3 is 13 residues long. Concerning this clone itself: The target antigen is unknown.

Sequencing used immunoSEQ multiplex PCR; TCRdb keeps in-frame clones, though not all of them. The sample contains some 25,000 clones, around four fifths of which appear only once. This receptor was taken from a woman in her forties or fifties with pancreatic cancer. This chain joins TRBV7-8 and TRBJ1-1; D remains ambiguous. The source was peripheral blood, collected from a patient treated with photon-based radiotherapy. CDR3 bases: TGTGCCAGCAGACTAGCGGGGAACACTGAAGCTTTCTTT. Translating it yields CASRLAGNTEAFF.